This TCR beta chain emerged from a study of blood T cell repertoires in COVID-19. Study context: PBMCs, B-cell-depleted T cells, or T cells were the source of the cDNA or gDNA that made up the material.

Germline CDR1 reads MNHEY; CDR2 reads SVGAGI. The CDR3 is 16 amino acids. With V trimmed by 2 bases and J by 0 bases, 3 bases remained unmatched. The assay was immunoSEQ multiplex PCR, and TCRdb's table has in-frame clones only and misses some. The table includes 45,000 or so clones, approximately 90% detected once. The clonotype originates from a man aged 70-80 years with active COVID-19. The chain carries TRBV6-5 and TRBJ1-3; 8 nucleotides line up with TRBD1. The specimen sequenced was peripheral blood. CDR3 nucleotides: TGTGCCAGCAGTTACAAGGACAGGGCCTCTGGAAACACCATATATTTT. Translating it yields CASSYKDRASGNTIYF.